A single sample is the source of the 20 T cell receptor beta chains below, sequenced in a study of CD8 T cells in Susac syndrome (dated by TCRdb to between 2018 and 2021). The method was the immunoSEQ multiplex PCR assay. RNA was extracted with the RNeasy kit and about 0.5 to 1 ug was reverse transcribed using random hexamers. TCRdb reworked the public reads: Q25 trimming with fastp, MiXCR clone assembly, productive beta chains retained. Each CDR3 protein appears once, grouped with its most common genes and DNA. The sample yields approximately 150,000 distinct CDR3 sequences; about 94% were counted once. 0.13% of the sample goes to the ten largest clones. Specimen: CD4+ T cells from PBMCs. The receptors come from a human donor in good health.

Written as DNA, the CDR3 is TGTGCCAGTAGTAGGCGACAGGGCGCATCCTACGAGCAGTACTTC. Protein sequence: CASSRRQGASYEQYF. This chain connects TRBV19 to TRBJ2-7; the match to TRBD1 covers 7 bases. J gave up 1 base and V 4 bases, and 7 bases lay outside the gene matches. The CDR3 loop spans 15 amino acids. Germline lookup yields CDR1 LNHDA and CDR2 SQIVND (reference sequence). The whole variable domain, filled in from reference TRBV19 and TRBJ2-7, reads DGGITQSPKYLFRKEGQNVTLSCEQNLNHDAMYWYRQDPGQGLRLIYYSQIVNDFQKGDIAEGYSVSREKKESFPLTVTSAQKNPTAFYLCASSRRQGASYEQYFGPGTRLTVT.

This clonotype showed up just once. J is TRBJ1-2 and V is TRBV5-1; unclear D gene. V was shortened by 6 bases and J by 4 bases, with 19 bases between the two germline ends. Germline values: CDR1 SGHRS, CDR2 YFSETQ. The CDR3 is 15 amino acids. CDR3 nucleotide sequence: TGCGCCAGCAAACCACGTGAGGGCATAGCCTATGGCTACACCTTC. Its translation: CASKPREGIAYGYTF.

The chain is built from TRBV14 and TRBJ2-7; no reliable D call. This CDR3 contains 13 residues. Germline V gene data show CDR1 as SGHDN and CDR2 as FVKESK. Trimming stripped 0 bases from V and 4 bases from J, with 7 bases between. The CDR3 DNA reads TGTGCCAGCAGCCAAGATCAGGATTACGAGCAGTACTTC. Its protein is CASSQDQDYEQYF.

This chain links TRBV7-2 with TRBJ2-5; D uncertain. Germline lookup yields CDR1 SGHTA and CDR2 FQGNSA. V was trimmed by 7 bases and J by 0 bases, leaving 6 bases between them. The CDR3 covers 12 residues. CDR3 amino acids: CASNQYQETQYF. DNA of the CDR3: TGTGCCAGCAACCAGTACCAAGAGACCCAGTACTTC.

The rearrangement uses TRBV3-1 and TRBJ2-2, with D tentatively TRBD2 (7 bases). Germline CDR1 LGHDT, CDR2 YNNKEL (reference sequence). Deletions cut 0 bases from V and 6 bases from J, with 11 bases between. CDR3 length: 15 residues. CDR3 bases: TGTGCCAGCAGCCAAGATCGGGGGGCGGCCGGGGAGCTGTTTTTT. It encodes CASSQDRGAAGELFF.

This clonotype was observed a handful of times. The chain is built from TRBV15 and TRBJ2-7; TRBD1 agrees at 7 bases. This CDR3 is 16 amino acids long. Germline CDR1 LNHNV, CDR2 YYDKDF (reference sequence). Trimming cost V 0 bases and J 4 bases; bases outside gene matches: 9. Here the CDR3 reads CATSREGTEVGYEQYF. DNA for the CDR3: TGTGCCACCAGCAGAGAGGGGACAGAGGTTGGATACGAGCAGTACTTC.

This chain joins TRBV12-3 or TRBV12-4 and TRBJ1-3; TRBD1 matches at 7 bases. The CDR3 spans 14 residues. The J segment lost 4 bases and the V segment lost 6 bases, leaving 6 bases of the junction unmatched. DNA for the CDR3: TGTGCCAGCAGCGGGACAGCTGGAGGAAACACCATATATTTT. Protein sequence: CASSGTAGGNTIYF.

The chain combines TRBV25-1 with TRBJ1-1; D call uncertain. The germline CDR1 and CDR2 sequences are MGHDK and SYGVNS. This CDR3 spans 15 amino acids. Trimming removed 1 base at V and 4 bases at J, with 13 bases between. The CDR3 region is CASSEFGSSGTEAFF. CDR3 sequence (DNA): TGTGCCAGCAGTGAATTCGGAAGTAGCGGCACTGAAGCTTTCTTT.

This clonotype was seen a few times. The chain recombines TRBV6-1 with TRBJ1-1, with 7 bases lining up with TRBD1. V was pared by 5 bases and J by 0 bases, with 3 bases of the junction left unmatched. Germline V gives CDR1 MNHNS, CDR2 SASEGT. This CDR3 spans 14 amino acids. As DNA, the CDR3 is TGTGCCAGCAGTCGGGACAGTATGAACACTGAAGCTTTCTTT. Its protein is CASSRDSMNTEAFF.

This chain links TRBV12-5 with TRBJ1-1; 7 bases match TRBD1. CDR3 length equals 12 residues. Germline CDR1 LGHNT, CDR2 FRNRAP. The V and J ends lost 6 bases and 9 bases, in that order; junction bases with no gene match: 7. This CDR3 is CASGLTGTQAFF. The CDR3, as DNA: TGTGCTAGTGGGTTGACAGGGACTCAAGCTTTCTTT. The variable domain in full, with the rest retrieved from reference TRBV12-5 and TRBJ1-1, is DARVTQTPRHKVTEMGQEVTMRCQPILGHNTVFWYRQTMMQGLELLAYFRNRAPLDDSGMPKDRFSAEMPDATLATLKIQPSEPRDSAVYFCASGLTGTQAFFGQGTRLTVV.

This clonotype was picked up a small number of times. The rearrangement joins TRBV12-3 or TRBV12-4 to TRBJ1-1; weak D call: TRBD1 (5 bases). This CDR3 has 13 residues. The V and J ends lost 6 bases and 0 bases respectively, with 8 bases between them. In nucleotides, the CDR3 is TGTGCCAGCAGGGTACAGGTGAACACTGAAGCTTTCTTT. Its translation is CASRVQVNTEAFF.

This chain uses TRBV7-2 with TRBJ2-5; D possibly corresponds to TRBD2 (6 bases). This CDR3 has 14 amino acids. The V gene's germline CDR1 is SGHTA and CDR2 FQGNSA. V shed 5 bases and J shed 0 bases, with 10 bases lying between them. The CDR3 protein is CASSQGLHQETQYF. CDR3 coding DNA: TGTGCCAGCAGCCAGGGACTTCACCAAGAGACCCAGTACTTC.

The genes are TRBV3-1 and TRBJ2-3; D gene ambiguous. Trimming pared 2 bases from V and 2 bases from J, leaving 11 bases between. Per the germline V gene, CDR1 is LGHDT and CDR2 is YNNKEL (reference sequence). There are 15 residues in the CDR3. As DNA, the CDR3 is TGTGCCAGCAGCCAAAACTTAGGCCTCACAGATACGCAGTATTTT. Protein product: CASSQNLGLTDTQYF.

CDR3 amino acids: CASSMGLAGAGELFF. As DNA, the CDR3 is TGTGCCAGCAGTATGGGACTAGCGGGGGCCGGGGAGCTGTTTTTT. V and J are TRBV12-3 or TRBV12-4 and TRBJ2-2; 14 nucleotides match TRBD2. This CDR3 is 15 amino acids long. V shed 5 bases and J 6 bases; nucleotides not matched to a gene: 2.

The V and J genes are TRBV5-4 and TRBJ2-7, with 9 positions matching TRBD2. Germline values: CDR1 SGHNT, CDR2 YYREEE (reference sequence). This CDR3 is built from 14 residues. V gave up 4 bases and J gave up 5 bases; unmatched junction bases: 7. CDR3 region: CASSQRGAEHEQYF. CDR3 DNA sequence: TGTGCCAGCAGCCAGCGGGGGGCTGAACACGAGCAGTACTTC.

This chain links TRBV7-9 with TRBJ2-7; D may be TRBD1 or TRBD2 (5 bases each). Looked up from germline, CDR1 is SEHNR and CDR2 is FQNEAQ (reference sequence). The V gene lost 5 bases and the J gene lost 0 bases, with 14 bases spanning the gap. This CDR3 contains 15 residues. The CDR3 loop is CASSTRDGLSYEQYF. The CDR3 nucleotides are TGTGCCAGCAGCACCCGGGACGGTCTCTCCTACGAGCAGTACTTC.

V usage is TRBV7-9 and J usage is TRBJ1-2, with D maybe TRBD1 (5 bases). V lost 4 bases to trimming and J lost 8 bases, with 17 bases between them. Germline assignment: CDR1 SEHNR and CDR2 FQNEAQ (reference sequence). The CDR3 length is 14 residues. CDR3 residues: CASSSNRDGGGYTF. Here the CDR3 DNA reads TGTGCCAGCAGCTCAAACCGGGACGGTGGGGGCTACACCTTC.

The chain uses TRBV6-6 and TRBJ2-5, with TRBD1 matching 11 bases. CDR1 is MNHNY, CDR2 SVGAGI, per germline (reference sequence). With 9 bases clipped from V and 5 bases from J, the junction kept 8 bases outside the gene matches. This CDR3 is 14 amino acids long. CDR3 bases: TGTGCCAGTCGGCAGGACAGGGGGCGGGAGACCCAGTACTTC. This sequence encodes CASRQDRGRETQYF.

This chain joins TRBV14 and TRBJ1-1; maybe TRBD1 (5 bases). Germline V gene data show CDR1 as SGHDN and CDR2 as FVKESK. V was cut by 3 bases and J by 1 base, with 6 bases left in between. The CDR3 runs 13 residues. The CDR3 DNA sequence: TGTGCCAGCAGCCAGGGGGGGAACACTGAAGCTTTCTTT. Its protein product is CASSQGGNTEAFF.

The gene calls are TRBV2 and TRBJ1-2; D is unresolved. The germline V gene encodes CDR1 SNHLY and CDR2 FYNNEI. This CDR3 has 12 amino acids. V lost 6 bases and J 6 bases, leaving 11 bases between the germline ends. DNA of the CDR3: TGTGCCAGCAGGGTTGTTTTAGATGGCTACACCTTC. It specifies CASRVVLDGYTF.